This passage covers 4 T cell receptor beta chains from one sample sequenced in a study of T cell changes during pregnancy in multiple sclerosis (dated by TCRdb to the late 2010s). To prepare the library, the immunoSEQ multiplex PCR assay was applied. TCRdb stores this immuneACCESS table with in-frame sequences only. Part of the clones is absent; in the studies checked, under half of the shortfall reflects unresolved V genes, and no reason is known for the rest. The sample table holds approximately 30,000 clones, of which 90% were seen once. The ten largest account for around 4.3% of the sample. Sequencing was performed on CD8+ T cells from peripheral blood mononuclear cells, taken after pregnancy. The receptors stem from a female donor with multiple sclerosis, enrolled in a pregnancy study.

This clone was seen just once. The chain carries TRBV6-5 and TRBJ2-7; 7 bases match TRBD2. The CDR3 totals 16 residues. The V gene end was trimmed by 2 bases and the J gene end by 2 bases; junction bases not matched to a gene: 9. The germline V gene has CDR1 MNHEY and CDR2 SVGAGI. Here the CDR3 reads CASSYVLGGTTYEQYF. Here the CDR3 DNA reads TGTGCCAGCAGTTACGTTTTGGGGGGGACTACCTACGAGCAGTACTTC.

The genes are TRBV9 and TRBJ1-1, with 11 bases that match TRBD1. This CDR3 is built from 16 residues. The germline V gene has CDR1 SGDLS and CDR2 YYNGEE. Trimming cost V 0 bases and J 2 bases; bases outside gene matches: 3. In nucleotides, the CDR3 is TGTGCCAGCAGCGTAGACGGGACAGGGGGTAACACTGAAGCTTTCTTT. Encoded protein: CASSVDGTGGNTEAFF. Supplemented by reference TRBV9 and TRBJ1-1, the full variable domain reads DSGVTQTPKHLITATGQRVTLRCSPRSGDLSVYWYQQSLDQGLQFLIQYYNGEERAKGNILERFSAQQFPDLHSELNLSSLELGDSALYFCASSVDGTGGNTEAFFGQGTRLTVV.

The V and J genes are TRBV5-1 and TRBJ2-7; 9 bases match TRBD2. With V trimmed by 1 base and J by 4 bases, 12 bases remained unmatched. Germline CDR1 is SGHRS and CDR2 is YFSETQ. The CDR3 is 17 residues long. The CDR3 loop is CASSLLGGGAAKYEQYF. As DNA, the CDR3 is TGCGCCAGCAGCTTGCTGGGCGGGGGGGCCGCCAAGTACGAGCAGTACTTC.

In its sample, this clone was seen once. This rearrangement joins TRBV11-2 to TRBJ2-1; maybe TRBD1 (5 bases). CDR3 size: 17 residues. The V and J ends lost 1 base and 0 bases respectively, with 13 bases between them. Germline V gene lookup returns CDR1 SGHAT and CDR2 FQNNGV. The CDR3, as DNA: TGTGCCAGCAGCTTAGGGGGCCCCGCAAGCTCCTACAATGAGCAGTTCTTC. Protein sequence: CASSLGGPASSYNEQFF.